This is a list of T cell receptor beta chains from one sample in a study of cytotoxic CD8 clonotypes in ibrutinib-treated CLL. Produced via immunoSEQ multiplex PCR; TCRdb's table is partial and in-frame only. The sample lists around 140,000 clones; 80% were seen once. Here the sequenced sample was PBMCs, taken after 36 months of ibrutinib treatment. These receptors all come from a human donor with chronic lymphocytic leukemia. CDR3s include the opening cysteine and the closing phenylalanine or tryptophan.

TRBJ1-5 | TRBV6-5 | CASSRRGYIQPQHF
TRBJ1-1 | TRBV14 | CASSQELLGWGTEAFF
TRBJ2-7 | TRBV6-5 | CASSYSMNRGYEQYF
TRBJ1-3 | TRBV10-2 | CASRPGQGSSGNTIYF
TRBJ1-6 | TRBV19 | CASSVPGQITSPLHF
TRBJ1-5 | TRBV6-6 | CASRSLGPQPQHF
TRBJ2-6 | TRBV15 | CATSREPARNGANVLTF
TRBJ1-3 | TRBV7-9 | CASSFFGAQPGNTIYF
TRBJ2-3 | TRBV7-6 | CASSLVSGREPSTDTQYF
TRBJ2-3 | TRBV5-8 | CASSWGPTHEDTQYF
TRBJ2-5 | TRBV19 | CASNIVGEETQYF
TRBJ1-2 | TRBV11-2 | CASSFSNYGYTF
TRBJ1-4 | TRBV14 | CASSRKGGAGEKLFF
TRBJ2-6 | TRBV18 | CASSPAASGANVLTF
TRBJ2-2 | TRBV2 | CASRRSDSGGLIGELFF
TRBJ2-7 | TRBV4-1 | CASSQGMGAGSYEQYF
TRBJ2-1 | TRBV27 | CASSWGGGAIGNEQFF
TRBJ2-7 | TRBV28 | CASRVDSSYEQYF
TRBJ1-4 | TRBV5-1 | CASSRLSTNEKLFF
TRBJ2-6 | TRBV5-4 | CASQWDFSGANVLTF
TRBJ1-2 | TRBV5-8 | CASSLFRDSDGYTF
TRBJ2-2 | TRBV18 | CASYRGELFF
TRBJ2-1 | TRBV2 | CASSGLAETWQFF
TRBJ1-2 | TRBV28 | CASGSSSGTGGGANYGYTF
TRBJ2-4 | TRBV2 | CASTPLVDLAKNIQYF
TRBJ1-4 | TRBV30 | CAWDGTGLKSEKLFF
TRBJ1-2 | TRBV28 | CASSSDRAGYTF
TRBJ2-5 | TRBV7-9 | CASSLGQGVRETQYF